This T cell receptor beta chain was retrieved from a study of blood T cell repertoires in COVID-19. Across the whole study: PBMCs, B-cell-depleted T cells, or T cells provided the cDNA or gDNA that made up the material.

This clone has only a few counts. Clones were sequenced by immunoSEQ multiplex PCR, and TCRdb holds only the in-frame ones, with some missing. The sample carries some 310,000 clones, around 87% recorded once. The CDR3 runs to 15 residues. Germline V CDR1 and CDR2: ENHRY, SYGVKD. V dropped 6 bases and J dropped 2; count of bases not matched to a gene: 4. The source is a middle-aged man with active or convalescent COVID-19. Sequencing was performed on peripheral blood. The V call is TRBV10-3, the J call TRBJ1-4, with 9 bases matching TRBD1. CDR3 in DNA: TGTGCCATCAGATCCGGGACAGGGACTAATGAAAAACTGTTTTTT. It is translated as CAIRSGTGTNEKLFF.